The next 12 T cell receptor beta chains were all read from a single sample in a study of cytomegalovirus exposure and HLA in healthy donors. Primers included in the PCR were 60 Vbeta and 13 Jbeta primers. The data were produced by immunoSEQ multiplex PCR, yet TCRdb's version contains in-frame clones alone and is incomplete. The sample has 180,000 or so clones, 75% to 85% seen once. Source material: PBMCs. These receptors all come from a man aged 18-30 years in good health and CMV-seronegative.

The genes are TRBV10-2 and TRBJ2-5; 10 bases map to TRBD2. V shed 4 bases and J 5 bases; nucleotides not matched to a gene: 4. Germline CDR1 reads WSHSY; CDR2 reads SAAADI. This CDR3 is 14 amino acids long. The CDR3 DNA reads TGCGCCAGCAGTGGGACTAGCGGCTTGGAGACCCAGTACTTC. Translating gives CASSGTSGLETQYF.

The gene calls are TRBV19 and TRBJ2-5, with D possibly being TRBD2 (6 bases). The CDR3 is 13 amino acids. The V gene's germline CDR1 is LNHDA and CDR2 SQIVND (reference sequence). The V gene lost 1 base and the J gene lost 5 bases, with 8 bases spanning the gap. The chain's CDR3 is CASSIGGVETQYF. DNA for the CDR3: TGTGCCAGTAGTATAGGCGGGGTGGAGACCCAGTACTTC.

The chain's CDR3 is CATNGGANEKLFF. The CDR3 DNA is TGTGCCACTAATGGGGGGGCTAATGAAAAACTGTTTTTT. The V call is TRBV2, the J call TRBJ1-4, with D possibly being TRBD1 (5 bases). Germline CDR1 SNHLY, CDR2 FYNNEI. The V end was cut by 10 bases, the J end by 3 bases, with 12 bases between. The CDR3 totals 13 residues.

The chain joins TRBV28 to TRBJ1-1; the D is unclear. The CDR3 runs to 12 residues. Trimming removed 3 bases at V and 1 base at J, with 3 bases between. Germline lookup yields CDR1 MDHEN and CDR2 SYDVKM. This CDR3 is CASSLRNTEAFF. In DNA form, the CDR3 reads TGTGCCAGCAGTTTGCGGAACACTGAAGCTTTCTTT.

The V call is TRBV4-1, the J call TRBJ2-2; 13 bases line up with TRBD2. The J segment lost 0 bases and the V segment lost 8 bases, leaving 12 bases of the junction unmatched. The CDR3 totals 19 residues. The germline V gene encodes CDR1 MGHRA and CDR2 YSYEKL. CDR3 sequence reads: CASSPVGTSGASNTGELFF. Here the CDR3 DNA reads TGCGCCAGCTCACCGGTCGGGACTAGCGGGGCCTCGAACACCGGGGAGCTGTTTTTT.

This chain links TRBV7-6 with TRBJ1-1; D is unresolved. There are 12 residues in the CDR3. The V gene's germline CDR1 is SGHVS and CDR2 FNYEAQ. Trimming left V 5 bases short and J 7 bases short, with 11 bases between. CDR3 in amino acids: CASSPDAGEAFF. In DNA, the CDR3 is TGTGCCAGCAGCCCCGACGCGGGTGAAGCTTTCTTT.

The rearrangement joins TRBV2 to TRBJ2-1; 7 bases are a match to TRBD2. CDR1 is SNHLY and CDR2 is FYNNEI in the germline V gene. The trim removed 6 bases at V and 0 bases at J, leaving 8 bases unmatched. The CDR3 length is 16 residues. Here the CDR3 DNA reads TGTGCCAGCAGACTTTCGGGGGGAAGCTCCTACAATGAGCAGTTCTTC. Translation gives CASRLSGGSSYNEQFF.

This chain connects TRBV6-5 to TRBJ2-7; a weak D match, TRBD1 (6 bases). Trimming cost V 1 base and J 4 bases, with 11 bases left between them. This CDR3 has 14 residues. Germline lookup yields CDR1 MNHEY and CDR2 SVGAGI. The CDR3 DNA reads TGTGCCAGCAGTTACTTGGACAGCCTTTACGAGCAGTACTTC. Amino acid sequence: CASSYLDSLYEQYF.

The J gene is TRBJ2-5, the V gene TRBV30, with 8 nucleotides matching TRBD2. This CDR3 region has 15 residues. Trimming at V came to 4 bases and at J to 3 bases, leaving 10 bases not matched to a gene. Germline V gives CDR1 GTSNPN, CDR2 SVGIG (reference sequence). CDR3 amino acids: CAWTLGGRSEETQYF. As DNA, the CDR3 is TGTGCCTGGACCCTGGGCGGGAGGAGTGAAGAGACCCAGTACTTC.

V usage is TRBV28 and J usage is TRBJ2-4; maybe TRBD1 (5 bases). CDR3 length: 15 amino acids. Germline lookup yields CDR1 MDHEN and CDR2 SYDVKM. V dropped 6 bases and J dropped 0 bases, with 12 bases sitting between them. The CDR3 coding sequence is TGTGCCAGCAGCCAACCGACAGTAGCCAAAAACATTCAGTACTTC. Protein product: CASSQPTVAKNIQYF.

The chain recombines TRBV6-6 with TRBJ2-1, with D possibly TRBD1 on 6 matching bases. This CDR3 contains 14 residues. The germline V gene encodes CDR1 MNHNY and CDR2 SVGAGI (reference sequence). V lost 10 bases and J lost 7, with 20 bases in between. The CDR3 loop is CATRALGGLNEQFF. CDR3 bases: TGTGCCACCCGGGCCTTAGGGGGTTTGAATGAGCAGTTCTTC.

This chain connects TRBV2 to TRBJ2-1; the match to TRBD2 covers 7 bases. Germline values: CDR1 SNHLY, CDR2 FYNNEI. The V and J ends lost 3 bases and 13 bases, in that order; junction bases with no gene match: 3. The length of the CDR3 is 11 residues. In DNA form, the CDR3 reads TGTGCCAGCAGTGATTTAGCGGGTCAGTTCTTC. It yields the protein CASSDLAGQFF. The complete variable domain, with remaining parts taken from reference TRBV2 and TRBJ2-1, reads EPEVTQTPSHQVTQMGQEVILRCVPISNHLYFYWYRQILGQKVEFLVSFYNNEISEKSEIFDDQFSVERPDGSNFTLKIRSTKLEDSAMYFCASSDLAGQFFGPGTRLTVL.